Listed here are 30 T cell receptor beta chains from one sample, sequenced in a study of blood T cell repertoires in COVID-19 (TCRdb year 2020). The method was the immunoSEQ multiplex PCR assay. Not all clones reach the TCRdb copy of this immuneACCESS table, which keeps in-frame sequences only. Checked studies attribute under half of the gap to unresolved V genes and leave the rest unexplained. This sample is represented by 84,000 or so clones; roughly 78% of them were singletons. Roughly 38% of the sample rests with the top ten. The sequencing input was peripheral blood. The receptors stem from a man in his 60s with COVID-19, enrolled during active disease.

The rearrangement uses TRBV7-2 and TRBJ1-2; TRBD1 matches at 7 bases. The CDR3 consists of 14 residues. Trimming removed 4 bases from V and 5 bases from J; junction bases left unmatched: 7. CDR1 and CDR2 (germline): SGHTA, FQGNSA. CDR3 DNA sequence: TGTGCCAGCAGCTCGGGACAGCCTCGATATGGCTACACCTTC. Its protein is CASSSGQPRYGYTF.

The V and J genes are TRBV6-5 and TRBJ1-2; the D is unclear. Per germline, CDR1 MNHEY and CDR2 SVGAGI. The V gene lost 8 bases and the J gene lost 0 bases, with 13 bases spanning the gap. The CDR3 length is 14 residues. Here the CDR3 DNA reads TGTGCCAGCGGCCGGGGAGGGACTAACTATGGCTACACCTTC. Amino acids: CASGRGGTNYGYTF.

The J gene is TRBJ2-7, the V gene TRBV10-3; 8 bases align to TRBD1. With V trimmed by 3 bases and J by 5 bases, 6 bases remained unmatched. Germline V gives CDR1 ENHRY, CDR2 SYGVKD. The CDR3 runs to 14 residues. CDR3 residues: CAISDGQGADEQYF. The CDR3 DNA reads as TGTGCCATCAGTGATGGGCAGGGGGCGGACGAGCAGTACTTC.

This chain uses TRBV19 with TRBJ2-2, with D possibly matching TRBD1 (8 bases). The V end was cut by 5 bases, the J end by 6 bases, with 19 bases between. This CDR3 spans 16 amino acids. The V gene's germline CDR1 is LNHDA and CDR2 SQIVND (reference sequence). CDR3 DNA sequence: TGTGCCAGTAGTCCCCTAAGGACAGGGAGGGCCGGGGAGCTGTTTTTT. Its translation is CASSPLRTGRAGELFF.

V and J are TRBV30 and TRBJ2-3, with 9 bases that match TRBD1. The CDR3 extends over 16 amino acids. From germline, CDR1 is GTSNPN and CDR2 SVGIG (reference sequence). The junction had 6 bases not matched to a gene; V was cut back by 2 bases and J by 0 bases. CDR3 sequence (DNA): TGTGCCTGGAGTTTGGGACAGGGAGCTAGCACAGATACGCAGTATTTT. Amino acid sequence: CAWSLGQGASTDTQYF.

The rearrangement joins TRBV29-1 to TRBJ1-1; D might be TRBD1 (6 bases). V was clipped by 4 bases and J by 3 bases, with 15 bases between them. From germline, CDR1 is SQVTM and CDR2 ANQGSEA. The CDR3 has 14 amino acids. The CDR3, as DNA: TGCAGCGTTGGGGATATCGGGGGGCACACTGAAGCTTTCTTT. As protein: CSVGDIGGHTEAFF.

This chain connects TRBV6-5 to TRBJ2-7; 12 bases are a match to TRBD1. Germline V CDR1 and CDR2: MNHEY, SVGAGI. The trim removed 7 bases at V and 7 bases at J, leaving 8 bases unmatched. This CDR3 has 14 amino acids. The CDR3 loop is CASKTGQGAREQYF. In DNA, the CDR3 is TGTGCCAGCAAGACGGGACAGGGGGCGAGGGAGCAGTACTTC.

The chain links TRBV7-9 to TRBJ2-3; TRBD2 is a possible D gene (5 bases). V shed 5 bases and J shed 3 bases, with 12 bases lying between them. This CDR3 is built from 14 residues. In germline, CDR1 is SEHNR, CDR2 FQNEAQ (reference sequence). The CDR3 sequence is CASSPELATDTQYF. DNA for the CDR3: TGTGCCAGCAGCCCCGAGCTAGCTACAGATACGCAGTATTTT.

The chain links TRBV14 to TRBJ1-1, with 9 bases that match TRBD1. The CDR3 is 16 residues long. CDR1 and CDR2 from the germline V gene are SGHDN and FVKESK. V was pared by 3 bases and J by 1 base, with 6 bases of the junction left unmatched. DNA for the CDR3: TGTGCCAGCAGCCAGGGACAGGGAGGATGGAACACTGAAGCTTTCTTT. It specifies CASSQGQGGWNTEAFF.

This sequence joins TRBV23-1 and TRBJ2-1, with 10 bases that match TRBD1. TRBV23-1 belongs to the ORF category, with a function that is uncertain. Germline trimming cut 4 bases from V and 4 bases from J; bases unmatched to any gene: 7. The CDR3 runs 16 residues. The DNA of the CDR3 is TGCGCCAGCAGTCCCCCGACAGGGGGCGTTTACAATGAGCAGTTCTTC. It is translated as CASSPPTGGVYNEQFF.

This chain uses TRBV4-1 with TRBJ1-4, with D perhaps matching TRBD1 (6 bases). CDR3 length: 15 amino acids. Germline CDR1 and CDR2: MGHRA and YSYEKL. Between the trimmed V and J ends, which lost 1 base and 8 bases, there was a span of 14 bases. The CDR3 loop reads CASSQVLGTTEKLFF. The CDR3 DNA sequence: TGCGCCAGCAGCCAAGTTCTCGGGACAACCGAAAAACTGTTTTTT.

The rearrangement links TRBV7-2 to TRBJ2-1; 7 bases are a match to TRBD2. The CDR3 extends over 16 amino acids. The ends lost 4 bases at V and 3 bases at J; junction bases unmatched: 9. Germline V CDR1 and CDR2: SGHTA, FQGNSA. The CDR3 sequence: CASSSPLGGDYNEQFF. CDR3 nucleotide sequence: TGTGCCAGCAGCTCCCCCCTGGGAGGGGACTACAATGAGCAGTTCTTC. The full variable domain, with the rest looked up from reference TRBV7-2 and TRBJ2-1, is GAGVSQSPSNKVTEKGKDVELRCDPISGHTALYWYRQSLGQGLEFLIYFQGNSAPDKSGLPSDRFSAERTGGSVSTLTIQRTQQEDSAVYLCASSSPLGGDYNEQFFGPGTRLTVL.

This clone was picked up a small number of times. The chain carries TRBV6-6 and TRBJ2-5; 7 nucleotides align to TRBD1. This CDR3 has 13 amino acids. With V trimmed by 7 bases and J by 5 bases, 7 bases remained unmatched. Germline-derived CDR1 and CDR2 are MNHNY and SVGAGI (reference sequence). For the CDR3, the DNA is TGTGCCAGCAACCTAGGGGGCAGGGAGACCCAGTACTTC. Amino acids: CASNLGGRETQYF.

The CDR3 loop is CASRGGQPYEQYF. CDR3 DNA: TGTGCCAGTAGGGGGGGCCAGCCCTACGAGCAGTACTTC. The chain couples TRBV6-5 to TRBJ2-7, with D possibly being TRBD2 (7 bases). The CDR3 loop spans 13 amino acids. V was pared by 9 bases and J by 2 bases, with 14 bases between. Per the germline V gene, CDR1 is MNHEY and CDR2 is SVGAGI.

The chain combines TRBV5-1 with TRBJ2-7; maybe TRBD2 (6 bases). CDR3 size: 16 residues. Deletions cut 4 bases from V and 6 bases from J, with 23 bases between. Germline V CDR1 and CDR2: SGHRS, YFSETQ. CDR3 DNA: TGCGCCAGCAGCGTCGGATCCGGGGATGGGAGGAGCGAGCAGTACTTC. Residues: CASSVGSGDGRSEQYF.

The V gene is TRBV20-1, the J gene TRBJ1-4, with 7 bases aligning to TRBD1. Germline V CDR1 and CDR2: DFQATT, SNEGSKA (reference sequence). V trimming: 3 bases; J trimming: 6 bases; junction bases outside the gene matches: 7. This CDR3 comprises 14 residues. This CDR3 is CSASLGTVDEKLFF. The CDR3 coding sequence is TGCAGTGCTAGTTTAGGGACAGTAGATGAAAAACTGTTTTTT.

As DNA, the CDR3 is TGTGCCAGCAGCCTAGGGCGGCCTAATGAGCAGTTCTTC. Translating it yields CASSLGRPNEQFF. V is TRBV7-2 and J is TRBJ2-1; D is undetermined. In germline, CDR1 is SGHTA, CDR2 FQGNSA. Between the trimmed V and J ends, which lost 5 bases and 7 bases, there was a span of 12 bases. This CDR3 contains 13 residues.

This clone was recorded only once. The chain joins TRBV15 to TRBJ2-1; 8 nucleotides agree with TRBD2. The germline V gene encodes CDR1 LNHNV and CDR2 YYDKDF (reference sequence). The length of the CDR3 is 12 residues. Trimming removed 5 bases from V and 8 bases from J; junction bases left unmatched: 2. CDR3 loop: CATSGGGYEQFF. CDR3 coding DNA: TGTGCCACCAGCGGCGGGGGGTATGAGCAGTTCTTC. The variable domain in full, completed from reference TRBV15 and TRBJ2-1, reads DAMVIQNPRYQVTQFGKPVTLSCSQTLNHNVMYWYQQKSSQAPKLLFHYYDKDFNNEADTPDNFQSRRPNTSFCFLDIRSPGLGDTAMYLCATSGGGYEQFFGPGTRLTVL.

This sequence joins TRBV15 and TRBJ1-1, with 7 positions matching TRBD1. The V segment lost 4 bases and the J segment 0 bases; nucleotides outside the gene matches: 5. CDR3 length: 15 amino acids. CDR1 is LNHNV and CDR2 is YYDKDF in the germline V gene (reference sequence). The CDR3 spells CATSIGGGMNTEAFF. As DNA, the CDR3 is TGTGCCACCAGCATAGGGGGCGGCATGAACACTGAAGCTTTCTTT.

The chain combines TRBV9 with TRBJ2-3; TRBD1 matches 7 bases. The germline CDR1 and CDR2 sequences are SGDLS and YYNGEE. V shed 4 bases, J shed 6 bases, and the junction held 8 bases outside the gene matches. The CDR3 is 14 amino acids. DNA of the CDR3: TGTGCCAGCAGCCCGCAGCGACAGGGCGATACGCAGTATTTT. Translation gives CASSPQRQGDTQYF.

The chain carries TRBV19 and TRBJ2-7; D possibly corresponds to TRBD2 (5 bases). Germline values: CDR1 LNHDA, CDR2 SQIVND (reference sequence). The CDR3 loop spans 12 amino acids. Trimming took 6 bases from V and 4 from J, leaving 10 bases between them. The CDR3 spells CASRSGNYEQYF. The CDR3 coding sequence is TGTGCCAGTAGGAGCGGAAATTACGAGCAGTACTTC.

The DNA of the CDR3 is TGTGCCAGCAGCTCTCCGGGACTGATTATGTTTTTT. This gives the protein CASSSPGLIMFF. V gene TRBV7-8 combines with J gene TRBJ2-2; D may be TRBD2 (6 bases). The CDR3 runs 12 residues. Trimming stripped 4 bases from V and 15 bases from J, with 15 bases between. CDR1 and CDR2 from the germline V gene are SGHVS and FQNEAQ.

This clone was seen a single time. This chain joins TRBV6-5 and TRBJ1-2; perhaps TRBD1 as D (6 bases). This CDR3 is 15 amino acids long. V shed 6 bases and J shed 4 bases, with 18 bases lying between them. CDR1 and CDR2 (germline): MNHEY, SVGAGI. CDR3 protein: CASRTSGVRSYGYTF. The CDR3 DNA sequence: TGTGCCAGCAGAACTTCAGGGGTAAGAAGCTATGGCTACACCTTC.

In nucleotides, the CDR3 is TGTGCCAGCAGCCGGAGTAGCCAAGAGACCCAGTACTTC. Protein sequence: CASSRSSQETQYF. The chain is built from TRBV7-9 and TRBJ2-5; no definite D call. V lost 5 bases to trimming and J lost 1 base, with 8 bases between them. The CDR3 is 13 residues long. Germline V lookup: CDR1 SEHNR, CDR2 FQNEAQ (reference sequence).

This rearrangement joins TRBV28 to TRBJ2-5, with a weak D call TRBD1 (5 bases). This CDR3 region has 12 residues. V was shortened by 8 bases and J by 2 bases, with 9 bases between the two germline ends. Germline V gene lookup returns CDR1 MDHEN and CDR2 SYDVKM. The DNA for the CDR3 is TGTGCCAGCCAGGGTTCTCAAGAGACCCAGTACTTC. Amino acid sequence: CASQGSQETQYF.

The chain joins TRBV3-1 (or the pseudogene TRBV3-2) to TRBJ1-1, with a tentative D call TRBD1 (5 bases). The CDR3 is made up of 14 amino acids. The V gene lost 2 bases and the J gene lost 7 bases, with 14 bases spanning the gap. Looked up from germline, CDR1 is LGHDT and CDR2 is YNNKEL (reference sequence). Written as DNA, the CDR3 is TGTGCCAGCAGCCAAATTCCGGGGGTGGGTGAAGCTTTCTTT. Protein product: CASSQIPGVGEAFF.

The genes are TRBV5-5 and TRBJ2-3; 12 bases are a match to TRBD2. J was trimmed by 6 bases and V by 4 bases; bases with no gene match: 6. The CDR3 has 15 residues. Germline CDR1 and CDR2: SGHKS and YYEKEE (reference sequence). The CDR3 coding sequence is TGTGCCAGCAGCCCGAGACTAGCGGGGGAGGATACGCAGTATTTT. Its translation is CASSPRLAGEDTQYF.

This chain joins TRBV11-1 and TRBJ2-3, with D possibly TRBD1 on 5 matching bases. Germline V CDR1 and CDR2: SGHAT, FQDESV (reference sequence). Deletions cut 6 bases from V and 1 base from J, with 11 bases between. This CDR3 has 14 amino acids. CDR3 sequence: CASRLGLGTDTQYF. The CDR3 region has the DNA TGTGCCAGCAGATTGGGGCTGGGCACAGATACGCAGTATTTT.

This chain connects TRBV5-1 to TRBJ2-2, with a tentative D call TRBD2 (6 bases). The ends were cut back, 1 base at V and 1 base at J, with 11 bases in the middle. Germline CDR1 SGHRS, CDR2 YFSETQ. The CDR3 is made up of 16 amino acids. The DNA for the CDR3 is TGCGCCAGCAGCTTGAAGACTAGTAAGAACACCGGGGAGCTGTTTTTT. Protein: CASSLKTSKNTGELFF.

The rearrangement joins TRBV7-8 to TRBJ1-3; D is uncertain. Looked up from germline, CDR1 is SGHVS and CDR2 is FQNEAQ. The CDR3 has 12 amino acids. V dropped 5 bases and J dropped 3 bases, with 5 bases sitting between them. The CDR3 sequence is CASSPFGNTIYF. CDR3 nucleotides: TGTGCCAGCAGCCCCTTTGGAAACACCATATATTTT.